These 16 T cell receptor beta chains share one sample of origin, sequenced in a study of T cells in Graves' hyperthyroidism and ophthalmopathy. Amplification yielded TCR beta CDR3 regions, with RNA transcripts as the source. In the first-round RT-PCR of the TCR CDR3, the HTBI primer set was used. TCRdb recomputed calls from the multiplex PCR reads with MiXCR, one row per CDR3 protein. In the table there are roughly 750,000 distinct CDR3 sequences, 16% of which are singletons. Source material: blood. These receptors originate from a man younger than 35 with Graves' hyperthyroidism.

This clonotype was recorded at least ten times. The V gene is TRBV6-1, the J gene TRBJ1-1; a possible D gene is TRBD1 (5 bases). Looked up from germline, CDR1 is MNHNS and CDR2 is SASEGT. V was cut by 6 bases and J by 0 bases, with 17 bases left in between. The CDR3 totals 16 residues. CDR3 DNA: TGTGCCAGCAGGCCCCCGGGGGTCCTAATGAACACTGAAGCTTTCTTT. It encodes CASRPPGVLMNTEAFF.

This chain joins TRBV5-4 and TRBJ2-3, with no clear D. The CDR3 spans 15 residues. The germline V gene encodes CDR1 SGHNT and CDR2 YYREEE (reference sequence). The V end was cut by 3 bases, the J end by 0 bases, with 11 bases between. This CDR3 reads CASSSRNPSTDTQYF. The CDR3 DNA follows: TGTGCCAGCAGCTCCCGAAACCCGAGCACAGATACGCAGTATTTT.

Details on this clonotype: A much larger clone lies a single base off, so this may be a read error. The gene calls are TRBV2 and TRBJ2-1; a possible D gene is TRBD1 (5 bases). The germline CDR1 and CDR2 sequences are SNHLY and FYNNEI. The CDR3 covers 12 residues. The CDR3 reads CAGSGAKDEQFF. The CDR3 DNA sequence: TGTGCCGGCAGTGGGGCGAAAGACGAGCAGTTCTTC.

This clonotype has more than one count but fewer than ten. DNA of the CDR3: TGCAGCGTACCCGGGGCCGAGGCTTTCTTT. This codes for CSVPGAEAFF. This chain joins TRBV29-1 and TRBJ1-1, with a possible D match to TRBD1 (5 bases). V lost 6 bases to trimming and J lost 11 bases, with 13 bases between them. Germline CDR1 and CDR2: SQVTM and ANQGSEA. The CDR3 sequence is 10 residues long.

CDR3 nucleotides: TGCAGTGCTAGAGATCGGACAGGGGATTATCAGCCCCAGCATTTT. Encoded protein: CSARDRTGDYQPQHF. The rearrangement links TRBV20-1 to TRBJ1-5; 9 bases align to TRBD1. The CDR3 length is 15 residues. Germline CDR1 is DFQATT and CDR2 is SNEGSKA (reference sequence). V dropped 0 bases and J dropped 5; count of bases not matched to a gene: 5.

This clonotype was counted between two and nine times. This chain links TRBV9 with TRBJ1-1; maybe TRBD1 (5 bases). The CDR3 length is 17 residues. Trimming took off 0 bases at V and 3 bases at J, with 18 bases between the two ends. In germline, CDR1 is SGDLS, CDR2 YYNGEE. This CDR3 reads CASSVAGTGVGDTEAFF. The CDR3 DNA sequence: TGTGCCAGCAGCGTAGCCGGGACGGGGGTGGGGGACACTGAAGCTTTCTTT. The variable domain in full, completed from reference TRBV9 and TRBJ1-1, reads DSGVTQTPKHLITATGQRVTLRCSPRSGDLSVYWYQQSLDQGLQFLIQYYNGEERAKGNILERFSAQQFPDLHSELNLSSLELGDSALYFCASSVAGTGVGDTEAFFGQGTRLTVV.

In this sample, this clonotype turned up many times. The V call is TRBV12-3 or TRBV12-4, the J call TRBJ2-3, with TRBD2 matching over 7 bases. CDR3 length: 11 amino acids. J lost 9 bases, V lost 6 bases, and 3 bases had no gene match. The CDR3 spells CASSPGGTQYF. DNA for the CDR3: TGTGCCAGCAGCCCCGGGGGGACGCAGTATTTT.

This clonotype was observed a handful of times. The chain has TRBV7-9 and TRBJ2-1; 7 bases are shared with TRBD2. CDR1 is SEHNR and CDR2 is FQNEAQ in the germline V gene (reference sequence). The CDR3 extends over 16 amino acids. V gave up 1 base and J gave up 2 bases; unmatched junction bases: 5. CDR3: CASSLGSGAAYNEQFF. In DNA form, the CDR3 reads TGTGCCAGCAGCTTAGGAAGCGGGGCCGCCTACAATGAGCAGTTCTTC.

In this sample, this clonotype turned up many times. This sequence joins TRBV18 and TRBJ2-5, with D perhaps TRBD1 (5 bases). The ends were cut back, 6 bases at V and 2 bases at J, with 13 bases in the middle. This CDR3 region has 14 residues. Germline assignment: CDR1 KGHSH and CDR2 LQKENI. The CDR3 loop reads CASSYTDTQETQYF. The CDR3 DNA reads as TGTGCCAGCTCTTACACGGACACGCAAGAGACCCAGTACTTC.

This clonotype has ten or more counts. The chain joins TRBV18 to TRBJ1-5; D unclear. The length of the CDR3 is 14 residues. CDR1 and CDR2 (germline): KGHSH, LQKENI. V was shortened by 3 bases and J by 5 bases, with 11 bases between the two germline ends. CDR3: CASSPGTTDQPQHF. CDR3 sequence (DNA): TGTGCCAGCTCACCGGGCACAACCGATCAGCCCCAGCATTTT.

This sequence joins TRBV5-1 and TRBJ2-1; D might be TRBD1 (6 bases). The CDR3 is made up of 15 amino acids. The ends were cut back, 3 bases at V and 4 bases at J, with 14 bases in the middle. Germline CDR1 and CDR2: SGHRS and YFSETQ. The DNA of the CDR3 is TGCGCCAGCAGCTCACGAGGGGGATTGTACAATGAGCAGTTCTTC. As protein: CASSSRGGLYNEQFF.

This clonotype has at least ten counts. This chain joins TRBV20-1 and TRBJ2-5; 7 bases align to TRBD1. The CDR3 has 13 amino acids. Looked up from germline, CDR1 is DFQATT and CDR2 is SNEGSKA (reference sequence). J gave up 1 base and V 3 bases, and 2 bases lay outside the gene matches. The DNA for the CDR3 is TGCAGTGCTAGCTGGGACAGCCAAGAGACCCAGTACTTC. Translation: CSASWDSQETQYF.

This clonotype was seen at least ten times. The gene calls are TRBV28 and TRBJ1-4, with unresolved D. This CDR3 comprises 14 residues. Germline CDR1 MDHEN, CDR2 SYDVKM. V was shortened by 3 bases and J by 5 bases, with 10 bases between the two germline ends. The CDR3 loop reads CASSLANGNEKLFF. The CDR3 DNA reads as TGTGCCAGCAGTTTGGCCAATGGAAATGAAAAACTGTTTTTT.

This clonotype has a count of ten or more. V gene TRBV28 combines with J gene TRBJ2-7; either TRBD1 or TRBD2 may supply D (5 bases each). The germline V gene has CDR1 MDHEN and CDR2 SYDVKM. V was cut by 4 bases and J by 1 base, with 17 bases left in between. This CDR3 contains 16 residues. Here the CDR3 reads CASSWGSEGSSYEQYF. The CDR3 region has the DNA TGTGCCAGCAGTTGGGGGTCAGAGGGAAGTTCCTACGAGCAGTACTTC.

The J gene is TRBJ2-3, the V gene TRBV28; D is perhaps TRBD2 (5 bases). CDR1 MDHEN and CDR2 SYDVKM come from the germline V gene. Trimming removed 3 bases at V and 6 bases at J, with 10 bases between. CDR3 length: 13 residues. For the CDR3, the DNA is TGTGCCAGCAGTTTCACTAGACCCGATACGCAGTATTTT. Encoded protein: CASSFTRPDTQYF.

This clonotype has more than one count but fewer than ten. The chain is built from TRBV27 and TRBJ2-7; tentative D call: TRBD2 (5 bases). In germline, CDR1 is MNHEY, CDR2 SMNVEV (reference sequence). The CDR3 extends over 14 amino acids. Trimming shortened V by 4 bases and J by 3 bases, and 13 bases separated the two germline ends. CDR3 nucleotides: TGTGCCAGCAGTTCCGGGGTCCGGCTCTACGAGCAGTACTTC. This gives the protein CASSSGVRLYEQYF.